This T cell receptor (beta chain) derives from a study of breast tumors, draining lymph nodes, adjacent tissues. General study results and limits: Luminal-like breast cancer showed significantly higher tumor–nontumor repertoire similarity than basal-like.

With respect to this clonotype: Its cognate antigen is unknown.

One entry per CDR3 protein results from TCRdb running MiXCR on the multiplex PCR reads. The sample has 150,000 to 200,000 distinct CDR3 sequences; roughly a third are singletons. The lymph nodes were axillary draining lymph nodes from breast cancer patients. CDR1 and CDR2 from the germline V gene are MGHDK and SYGVNS. The CDR3 sequence is 18 residues long. The V gene end was trimmed by 3 bases and the J gene end by 4 bases; junction bases not matched to a gene: 5. Sample: axillary lymph node tissue. This chain links TRBV25-1 with TRBJ2-2; 16 bases are a match to TRBD2. The sequence was collected from a female donor with breast cancer. Some clones in this sample may be carry-over from other donors' samples. The DNA for the CDR3 is TGTGCCAGCAGTGAGCTCGGGACTAGCGGGAGGGGCACCGGGGAGCTGTTTTTT. Translation gives CASSELGTSGRGTGELFF.